These 4 T cell receptor beta chains originate from one sample sequenced in a study of T-cell reconstitution after alpha-beta-depleted transplantation in children. A TCRbeta library incorporating unique molecular identifiers was prepared. TCRdb passed the PCR reads through MiXCR, listing each CDR3 protein once. The table has about 610,000 distinct CDR3 sequences, over 9.5% seen once. The input for sequencing was PBMCs from the stem cell graft donor, taken from the stem cell graft. Source of these receptors: a human donor who donated a stem cell graft to a child with acute myeloid leukemia.

This clonotype was observed a few times. The J gene is TRBJ2-1, the V gene TRBV30; D unclear. The V gene lost 0 bases and the J gene lost 1 base, with 13 bases spanning the gap. The germline gives CDR1 GTSNPN, CDR2 SVGIG (reference sequence). The CDR3 covers 16 residues. The DNA for the CDR3 is TGTGCCTGGAGTGTACGGTCCCCGAGGTCCTACAATGAGCAGTTCTTC. The encoded protein is CAWSVRSPRSYNEQFF.

This clonotype was detected ten times or more. The chain combines TRBV20-1 with TRBJ1-2; D remains unclear. Trimming took off 4 bases at V and 8 bases at J, with 23 bases between the two ends. The V gene's germline CDR1 is DFQATT and CDR2 SNEGSKA (reference sequence). The CDR3 has 15 amino acids. This CDR3 is CSANSPRGTVSGYTF. In DNA form, the CDR3 reads TGCAGTGCTAATAGTCCCCGTGGTACAGTTAGCGGCTACACCTTC.

The genes are TRBV11-1 and TRBJ1-2; 11 nucleotides line up with TRBD1. The V gene end was trimmed by 4 bases and the J gene end by 7 bases; junction bases not matched to a gene: 8. This CDR3 is built from 15 residues. The germline V gene has CDR1 SGHAT and CDR2 FQDESV (reference sequence). CDR3 sequence: CASSSSGTGGAGYTF. DNA of the CDR3: TGTGCCAGCAGCTCTTCCGGGACAGGGGGTGCTGGCTACACCTTC.

This clonotype has more than one count but fewer than ten. The chain employs TRBV6-5 and TRBJ2-3, with 13 nucleotides matching TRBD2. Trimming took 2 bases from V and 4 from J; bases not matched to a gene: 12. Germline V gives CDR1 MNHEY, CDR2 SVGAGI. The CDR3 contains 19 residues. For the CDR3, the DNA is TGTGCCAGCAGTTACATACAACCGGGACTAGCGGGGCGGGCAGATACGCAGTATTTT. Its translation: CASSYIQPGLAGRADTQYF.